These T cell receptor beta chains were read from a single sample in a study of Graves' ophthalmopathy and Graves' hyperthyroidism. TCRdb passed the multiplex PCR reads through MiXCR, listing each CDR3 protein once. The data contain around 40,000 distinct CDR3 sequences, over 40% of them singletons. Material: peripheral blood. The receptors stem from an adult man with Graves' ophthalmopathy. CDR3s include the opening cysteine and the closing phenylalanine or tryptophan. The D gene is left open where the match is weak. Not all rows give a size; the values are once, few, many and, for expanded clones, a class.

v_gene: TRBV20-1
abundance: few
d_gene: TRBD1
j_gene: TRBJ2-7
CDR3nt: TGCAGTGCTAGAATAGGGACAGGGACCTACGAGCAGTACTTC
CDR3aa: CSARIGTGTYEQYF

v_gene: TRBV29-1
abundance: NA
d_gene: TRBD1
j_gene: TRBJ2-5
CDR3nt: TGCAGCGTACTAGACAGGGAAGAGACCCAGTACTTC
CDR3aa: CSVLDREETQYF

v_gene: TRBV11-2
abundance: NA
d_gene: TRBD1
j_gene: TRBJ1-4
CDR3nt: TGTGCCAGCAGCTCCTCAGGGGGGACAGGGAACAATGAAAAATTGTTTTTT
CDR3aa: CASSSSGGTGNNEKLFF

v_gene: TRBV25-1
abundance: many
d_gene: NA
j_gene: TRBJ2-4
CDR3nt: TGTGCCAGTATGCTCCGGGATTCTTTAATCTTC
CDR3aa: CASMLRDSLIF

v_gene: TRBV30
abundance: few
d_gene: NA
j_gene: TRBJ1-4
CDR3nt: TGTGCCTGGAGTGTACGTCGGCCGGGGGTTGAAAAACTGTTTTTT
CDR3aa: CAWSVRRPGVEKLFF

v_gene: TRBV7-2
abundance: NA
d_gene: NA
j_gene: TRBJ1-2
CDR3nt: TGTGCCAGCAGCTATCCCAACAGGCCTGCTAACTATGGCTACACCTTC
CDR3aa: CASSYPNRPANYGYTF

v_gene: TRBV5-8
abundance: many
d_gene: NA
j_gene: TRBJ1-2
CDR3nt: TGTGCCAGCAGCTTGGACAGGGCCAACTATGGCTACACCTTC
CDR3aa: CASSLDRANYGYTF

v_gene: TRBV5-7
abundance: few
d_gene: NA
j_gene: TRBJ1-2
CDR3nt: TGTGCCAGCAGCGTAGCAGGGAAGGAGTCCTTC
CDR3aa: CASSVAGKESF

v_gene: TRBV7-2
abundance: NA
d_gene: TRBD1
j_gene: TRBJ2-6
CDR3nt: TGTGCCAGCGGGACAGGGGGTTCTGGGGCCAACGTCCTGACTTTC
CDR3aa: CASGTGGSGANVLTF

v_gene: TRBV5-1
abundance: NA
d_gene: NA
j_gene: TRBJ2-7
CDR3nt: TGCGCCAGCAGACCTCGGGTGGGTCAGAACTACGAGCAGTACTTC
CDR3aa: CASRPRVGQNYEQYF

v_gene: TRBV7-2
abundance: once
d_gene: TRBD1
j_gene: TRBJ2-4
CDR3nt: TGTGCCAGCAGCTTTTCGGGACAGGGGAGGACTCAGTACTTC
CDR3aa: CASSFSGQGRTQYF

v_gene: TRBV7-3
abundance: NA
d_gene: NA
j_gene: TRBJ2-1
CDR3nt: TGTGCCAGCAGCAATAGCGGAAAGCAGTTCTTC
CDR3aa: CASSNSGKQFF

v_gene: TRBV7-3
abundance: NA
d_gene: TRBD1
j_gene: TRBJ2-5
CDR3nt: TGTGCCAGCAGCTGGGAGCAGGGGGCGCGGGAGACCCAGTACTTC
CDR3aa: CASSWEQGARETQYF

v_gene: TRBV3-1
abundance: many
d_gene: TRBD1
j_gene: TRBJ1-4
CDR3nt: TGTGCCAGCAGTTACCGACAGGGAACCGAAAAACTGTTTTTT
CDR3aa: CASSYRQGTEKLFF

v_gene: TRBV6-5
abundance: many
d_gene: NA
j_gene: TRBJ2-2
CDR3nt: TGTGCCAGCAGTTTTCAGGGAGGCACCGGGGAGCTGTTTTTT
CDR3aa: CASSFQGGTGELFF

v_gene: TRBV24-1
abundance: NA
d_gene: NA
j_gene: TRBJ2-2
CDR3nt: TGTGCCACCAATTCGACAGGCGGGGAGCTGTTTTTT
CDR3aa: CATNSTGGELFF

v_gene: TRBV6-1
abundance: many
d_gene: NA
j_gene: TRBJ2-1
CDR3nt: TGTGCCAGTACTAGAGGAAATGAGCAGTTCTTC
CDR3aa: CASTRGNEQFF

v_gene: TRBV6-1
abundance: NA
d_gene: NA
j_gene: TRBJ1-1
CDR3nt: TGTGCCAGCACCCGGGGGGATCCTGGGACTGGAGCTTTCTTT
CDR3aa: CASTRGDPGTGAFF

v_gene: TRBV11-2
abundance: many
d_gene: NA
j_gene: TRBJ1-3
CDR3nt: TGTGCCAGCAGCTTAGGAGGTGAACCGGGACTCAGGAGGGCTGGAAACACCATATATTTT
CDR3aa: CASSLGGEPGLRRAGNTIYF

v_gene: TRBV19
abundance: once
d_gene: TRBD1
j_gene: TRBJ1-5
CDR3nt: TGTGCCAGCGGAGGATGGGGGGACAGTTCCACCAATCAGCCCCAGCATTTT
CDR3aa: CASGGWGDSSTNQPQHF

v_gene: TRBV7-6
abundance: NA
d_gene: NA
j_gene: TRBJ1-4
CDR3nt: TGTGCCAGCAGCTTAGAGGAGACAGGTGTTGAAAAACTGTTTTTT
CDR3aa: CASSLEETGVEKLFF

v_gene: TRBV4-2
abundance: many
d_gene: TRBD2
j_gene: TRBJ2-7
CDR3nt: TGTGCCAGCAGCCAGGAACCGGGACTAGCGGGATCCGAGCAGTACTTC
CDR3aa: CASSQEPGLAGSEQYF

v_gene: TRBV12-3/TRBV12-4
abundance: NA
d_gene: NA
j_gene: TRBJ1-4
CDR3nt: TGTGCCAGCAGCCTAAGGACAGCTAATGAAAAACTGTTTTTT
CDR3aa: CASSLRTANEKLFF

v_gene: TRBV29-1
abundance: NA
d_gene: NA
j_gene: TRBJ2-1
CDR3nt: TGCAGCGTTGAAAAGGACAGCTCCTACAATGAGCAGTTCTTC
CDR3aa: CSVEKDSSYNEQFF

v_gene: TRBV3-1
abundance: NA
d_gene: NA
j_gene: TRBJ1-5
CDR3nt: TGTGCCAGCAGCCAGGGATCACAACAGGTTCCATTTTTT
CDR3aa: CASSQGSQQVPFF

v_gene: TRBV7-2
abundance: medium-sized
d_gene: NA
j_gene: TRBJ1-2
CDR3nt: TGTGCCAGCAGCTTAGGTTCGAGTGATGGCTACACCTTC
CDR3aa: CASSLGSSDGYTF

v_gene: TRBV11-1
abundance: NA
d_gene: TRBD2
j_gene: TRBJ2-7
CDR3nt: TGTGCCAGCAACAAGACTAGCGGGAGGGCAGCCCAGTGGGAGCAGCACTTC
CDR3aa: CASNKTSGRAAQWEQHF